This T cell receptor beta chain was found in a study of cytomegalovirus exposure and HLA in healthy donors (dated by TCRdb to the late 2010s). Study-level background: An earlier analysis of fewer than 750 of the donors reported 276 Gb of sequence data and 117 million unique TCR beta sequences obtained from roughly 170 million T cells. Donor age, sex, ethnicity and CMV serostatus were compiled together with the repertoire data. Four or five DR-DQ haplotypes were handled as single units for association and clustering, since linkage in the cohort was strong. Rather than using new phenotypic data, the later analysis identified candidate immune exposures from TCR beta sequences and from how often those sequences occurred across donors. Every repertoire in the discovery cohort had been generated on one and the same sequencing platform. The study aimed to test whether cataloging public T cell receptors could reveal signatures of past pathogen exposure. In a later analysis, previously published TCR beta repertoires from more than 500 donors were re-analyzed and high-resolution HLA genotyping was added so that TCR occurrence patterns could be studied. To predict cytomegalovirus infection status, the study brought together high-throughput TCR immunosequencing, statistical association of individual TCRs with disease status, and machine learning. Among the approximately 400 genotyped donors, around 79% belonged to the genetic ancestry cluster associated with self-reported Caucasian donors. Approximately 300 gigabases of sequencing data and 70 million to 100 million unique TCR sequences made up an early release that covered nearly 650 HLA-typed donors. HLA typing included class I and class II loci at four-digit resolution. An earlier analysis of around 540 of the donors applied high-throughput TCR beta sequencing to assess whether each TCR beta V gene segment acted as functional or pseudogenic. Besides the first cohort of roughly 660 subjects, a separate validation cohort made up of some 110 different subjects was used. The T cell repertoires of under 700 subjects were profiled by immunosequencing and related to cytomegalovirus serostatus. The number of typed donors differed by locus: about 620-630 for A, B, C, DRB1 and DQB1; 500 to 550 for DQA1; around 580 for DPA1; and about 450 for DPB1. A later genetic analysis used genome-wide SNP genotypes for about three fifths of the 666 donors, treating that subset as a discovery cohort. Across about 370 genotyped donors of the cohort, an average of approximately 220,000 unique TCR beta nucleotide sequences per donor were sequenced, and approximately 17% of those sequences were non-productive.

The method was the immunoSEQ multiplex PCR assay. For the multiplex PCR, a mixture combining 60 forward primers for TCR Vbeta segments and 13 reverse primers for TCR Jbeta segments was used. A multiplex PCR assay on genomic DNA amplified the CDR3 region of rearranged TCR beta genes. The amplified TCR beta libraries were sequenced on the Illumina HiSeq System as 87-base-pair reads. In the original analysis: Across the roughly 640 repertoires, a later analysis counted some 80 million unique TCR beta chains, around 11 million of which were shared by at least two donors. To remove PCR and sequencing errors, raw reads were error-corrected and collapsed into unique sequences using a nearest-neighbor algorithm that merged closely related sequences. To assign V, D and J gene segments, CDR3 sequences were aligned to IMGT reference sequences. Each retained sequence needed at least a six-nucleotide match to both a V gene segment and a J gene segment. Rearrangements were classified as productive when the CDR3 lacked stop codons and remained in frame with V and J, and all other rearrangements were classified as non-productive. CDR3 was defined according to IMGT convention as the region running from the second conserved V-encoded cysteine to the conserved J-encoded phenylalanine. In an earlier analysis of 500 to 650 of the donors, sequences lacking an unambiguous match to a single V gene segment were excluded. In an earlier analysis of approximately 560 of the donors, a V segment was called functional when productive rearrangements were above 56.7%, and segregating when the standard deviation between donors exceeded 5%. A statistical classification framework was developed to diagnose cytomegalovirus status using the catalog of TCR beta chain sequences. A later analysis assigned V and J genes by comparing TCR nucleotide sequences with IMGT/GENE-DB human TR gene sequences. In a later analysis, CDR3 sequences and most-parsimonious VDJ recombination scenarios were assigned using the TCRdist pipeline. In a later analysis, each TCR beta chain was defined by its CDR3 amino acid sequence together with its V-gene family, and reads without a unique V-gene family were excluded. As a way to deal with suspected cross-contamination and a sequencing artifact, a later analysis dropped hundreds of nucleotide sequences that were highly shared and had low generation probability. In a later analysis, a clonal expansion index was calculated for each public chain from normalized within-repertoire ranks of inferred template counts. Generation probabilities in a later analysis came from a VDJ recombination model fitted to out-of-frame rearrangements, and those results were checked against IGoR. Hypergeometric tests were used in a later analysis to score TCR-TCR, TCR-HLA and TCR-CMV co-occurrence, with a repertoire-size bias correction applied to the TCR pairs. A later analysis estimated false discovery rates by permuting HLA or CMV assignments 20 times. In a later analysis, co-occurring TCRs were grouped using DBSCAN, with TCRdist sequence similarity added in when clustering inside HLA-allele-positive subsets. Repertoires with fewer than 30,000 or more than 120,000 public chains were left out of co-occurrence clustering, as were four to six repertoires with anomalous nucleotide sharing. In its TCRdb copy, this immuneACCESS table keeps in-frame sequences only and misses some clones. Where compared with another copy, unresolved V genes explain less than half of these, and the others have no known cause. From that table come the V and J calls and clone size; the DNA was used to work out D and trimming. Within this sample are about 200,000 clones, with about 79% of them counted one time only. The leading ten clones occupy around 1.8% of the sample.

What the work shows at the level of the full study, not this receptor alone: According to the authors, the approach could potentially be generalized to other disease states and immunological phenotypes. Linkage disequilibrium might explain the correlated functional status among segregating V segments, but an unknown experimental factor could not be ruled out. In vitro tests confirmed that three of the cytomegalovirus-associated TCR beta chains recognize cytomegalovirus antigens. According to a later analysis, TCR association rates differed among HLA loci, with DRB1 alleles showing the most associated TCRs and HLA-C alleles showing the fewest. In this cohort, only TCR beta chains were sequenced, and detectable features were limited by the absence of alpha or paired-chain data. The 87-base-pair reads could not distinguish some IMGT-functional V segments, including TRBV6-2 and TRBV6-3, so those segments were excluded. A cluster of highly shared sequence variants was judged likely to be a technical artifact of the sequencing pipeline. For the cohort, immune exposure information was limited to CMV serostatus. The study gave a list of roughly 150 TCR beta chains associated with cytomegalovirus. Presence/absence analyses assumed roughly uniform sequencing depth across donors, an assumption that may not hold. In a later analysis, some 18,000 TCR beta sequences were associated with specific HLA alleles at a false discovery rate of 0.05. Strong co-occurrence of HLA alleles, especially DR and DQ, made assigning TCR associations to individual alleles difficult. Because HLA typing was missing for some donors at each locus, association tests included only the typed subset. A further reported finding was that TCR beta sequences accurately predicted the HLA-A and HLA-B alleles for most subjects in the first cohort. The classifier was reported to diagnose cytomegalovirus status with high specificity and sensitivity in both the original cohort and the validation cohort. Compared with the roughly 600-donor mean, donors in an Asian-associated ancestry cluster had fewer N-insertions in productive TCRs, according to a later genetic analysis. In a later analysis, most CMV-associated TCR beta chains were found to appear HLA-restricted, with HLA associations seemingly driven largely by CMV exposure. A later analysis reported that several top co-occurrence clusters appeared linked to parvovirus B19, influenza, CMV and Epstein-Barr virus. Compared with equally common non-associated chains, HLA-associated TCR beta chains in a later analysis were more clonally expanded and had lower generation probabilities. V-gene and J-gene trimming of TCR beta chains was associated with a missense DCLRE1C variant in a later genetic analysis, and the association was replicated in an independent cohort. Because counts were too low, more than 15 rarely observed V segments, including chromosome 9 orphons, were excluded from the earlier analysis of some 540 of the donors. Most TCR sequences were seen in very few donors, while some public TCRs were found in many individuals. In an earlier analysis of roughly 560 of the donors, most TCR beta V segments were observed in productive rearrangements about 87% or about 30% of the time, broadly matching IMGT annotations.

A remark on this clone: Its antigen specificity is not known. One base away there is no much larger clone; base qualities are not given.

Including cysteine and phenylalanine, the CDR3 has 14 amino acids. The entry retains the CDR3 DNA only, 42 bases that are in frame from base 1. CDR1 and CDR2 are drawn from the germline V gene: KGHSH, LQKENI. V is pruned by 2 bases and J by 7 bases, leaving 5 bases of the junction without a gene match. In total, approximately 690 healthy bone marrow donors made up the cohort. Cohort members were all nominally healthy when sampled, although unrecorded immune exposures were likely present. The donor was CMV seronegative and was included in the group of 352 seronegative cohort members. A peripheral blood sample was collected from each donor, and TCR beta sequencing was performed on peripheral blood mononuclear cells. Genomic DNA was extracted from the blood cell samples with the Qiagen DNeasy Blood Extraction Kit.

This receptor chain uses TRBV18 and TRBJ1-5, with 7 junctional bases fitting TRBD1. Input material: PBMCs. The sequence was collected from a man aged 18 to 30 in good health and CMV-seronegative. This receptor has the CDR3 CASSPRGGRQPQHF. The base sequence is TGTGCCAGCTCACCAAGAGGGGGCAGGCAGCCCCAGCATTTT.